The text below deals with one T cell receptor (beta chain). This clone's antigen is unknown. Qualities for individual bases were not recorded, and no much larger clone is one base off. Separate from the roughly 630-subject first cohort, the validation cohort of 120 subjects was the group to which the donors belonged. The library was generated by the immunoSEQ multiplex PCR assay. Per the authors' processing: A statistical classification framework was developed to diagnose cytomegalovirus status using the catalog of TCR beta chain sequences. TCRdb obtained this table from immuneACCESS and retained in-frame rearrangements with V and J assigned. These tables miss some clones; where compared with another copy, unresolved V genes account for less than half of the shortfall, and the remainder is unexplained. V and J calls and clone size follow that table, whereas D and trimming were derived from the DNA. In this sample the table shows about 100,000 clones, approximately 95% of which occur a single time. The ten largest account for 0.89% of the sample.

The cysteine opens and the phenylalanine closes a CDR3 of 14 amino acids. The retained sequence is limited to the CDR3, 42 bases, with the frame set at the first base. CDR1 and CDR2 were assigned from the germline V gene as ENHRY and SYGVKD. V is pruned by 4 bases and J by 7 bases, leaving 4 bases of the junction without a gene match. The data derive from a study of cytomegalovirus exposure and HLA in healthy donors listed by TCRdb under 2017. About the full investigation: The 666 repertoires of the first cohort and the 110 or so validation repertoires were produced on the same platform, according to a later analysis. The study aimed to test whether signatures of past pathogen exposure could be identified by cataloging public T cell receptors. Besides the first cohort of roughly 700 subjects, a separate validation cohort made up of 90 to 150 different subjects was used. The study combined high-throughput TCR immunosequencing, statistical association of individual TCRs with disease status, and machine learning to predict cytomegalovirus infection status.

Results the study describes overall, beyond this receptor: While some public TCRs were present in many individuals, most TCR sequences turned up only very rarely across donors. In a later analysis, TCRs clustered in the first cohort were found to also tend to co-occur in the roughly 130 validation repertoires, with over 90% of cluster scores above 0. In the study, some 180 TCR beta chains were listed as associated with cytomegalovirus. The classifier was reported to diagnose cytomegalovirus status with high specificity and sensitivity in both the original cohort and the validation cohort. A later analysis lacked HLA typing for the validation cohort, so it scored co-occurrence in that cohort across all 120 or so repertoires. A few of the identified cytomegalovirus-associated TCR beta chains were confirmed in vitro to be specific for cytomegalovirus antigens. The authors suggested that the approach could potentially be generalized to other disease states and immunological phenotypes.

Rearrangement joined TRBV10-3 to TRBJ1-4; 9 bases in the middle match TRBD1. The sequence was obtained from a woman younger than 30 in good health and CMV-seronegative. Sequenced input: PBMCs. The DNA reads as follows: TGTGCCATCAGTGGGGGACAGGGTTTTGAAAAACTGTTTTTT. The resulting protein is CAISGGQGFEKLFF.